Below, 30 T cell receptor beta chains from the same sample are listed, as sequenced in a study of blood T cell repertoires in COVID-19 (dated by TCRdb to the early 2020s). The library was made by the immunoSEQ multiplex PCR assay. TCRdb took this table from immuneACCESS and kept in-frame rearrangements with V and J called. Such tables lack part of the clones; where checked against another copy, unresolved V genes explain under half of the gap, and the rest is unexplained. For this sample there are hundreds of thousands of clones; about nine tenths appear just once. The top ten clonotypes cover just under 7.5% of the sample. What was sequenced was peripheral blood. The receptors shown here come from a woman in her 70s with COVID-19, enrolled during active disease.

CDR3 DNA: TGTGCCAGCAGTTCCCGGGACACCTATGGCTACACCTTC. It translates to CASSSRDTYGYTF. The V gene is TRBV7-2, the J gene TRBJ1-2; D possibly corresponds to TRBD1 (6 bases). The germline V gene encodes CDR1 SGHTA and CDR2 FQGNSA. This CDR3 comprises 13 residues. Trimming took off 6 bases at V and 4 bases at J, with 12 bases between the two ends. Full variable domain (rest looked up from reference TRBV7-2 and TRBJ1-2): GAGVSQSPSNKVTEKGKDVELRCDPISGHTALYWYRQSLGQGLEFLIYFQGNSAPDKSGLPSDRFSAERTGGSVSTLTIQRTQQEDSAVYLCASSSRDTYGYTFGSGTRLTVV.

This chain uses TRBV6-5 with TRBJ1-2; TRBD1 aligns across 8 bases. This CDR3 spans 15 amino acids. The germline gives CDR1 MNHEY, CDR2 SVGAGI. The V gene end was trimmed by 2 bases and the J gene end by 5 bases; junction bases not matched to a gene: 7. CDR3 sequence: CASSYRGQGPYGYTF. The CDR3, as DNA: TGTGCCAGCAGTTACAGAGGACAGGGACCTTATGGCTACACCTTC.

CDR3 in DNA: TGTGCCAGCAGCCAGGACAGGCGAAATTCACCCCTCCACTTT. Protein: CASSQDRRNSPLHF. The chain couples TRBV7-8 to TRBJ1-6, with 7 bases lining up with TRBD1. The germline CDR1 and CDR2 sequences are SGHVS and FQNEAQ. V gave up 5 bases and J gave up 7 bases; unmatched junction bases: 5. The CDR3 runs 14 residues.

The rearrangement links TRBV30 to TRBJ1-1, with D maybe TRBD1 (5 bases). CDR1 is GTSNPN and CDR2 is SVGIG in the germline V gene (reference sequence). Trimming stripped 0 bases from V and 11 bases from J, with 16 bases between. The length of the CDR3 is 13 residues. CDR3: CAWSVTGGFWAFF. The CDR3 DNA reads as TGTGCCTGGAGTGTAACGGGGGGGTTTTGGGCTTTCTTT.

This clone is a singleton in its sample. The rearrangement joins TRBV2 to TRBJ2-1, with 10 bases fitting TRBD2. Germline trimming cut 0 bases from V and 5 bases from J; bases unmatched to any gene: 4. Germline-derived CDR1 and CDR2 are SNHLY and FYNNEI. The CDR3 is 16 residues long. CDR3 in DNA: TGTGCCAGCAGTGAAGCGCTTCTAGCGGGAGACAATGAGCAGTTCTTC. Translated, it gives CASSEALLAGDNEQFF.

The rearrangement joins TRBV21-1 to TRBJ1-1; the D call of TRBD1 is as the table states it, not checked on the DNA. TRBV21-1 is marked as a pseudogene. The CDR3 consists of 13 residues. The CDR3 DNA is TGTGCCAGCAGCAACAAAGGGGTTCAATTTGCTTTCTTT. Amino acid sequence: CASSNKGVQFAFF.

This clone came up a few times. The V call is TRBV5-6, the J call TRBJ1-2; 7 positions agree with TRBD1. Germline lookup yields CDR1 SGHDT and CDR2 YYEEEE. The V segment lost 4 bases and the J segment 4 bases; nucleotides outside the gene matches: 10. CDR3 length equals 15 residues. The CDR3 is CASSPPTGTGYGYTF. The CDR3 coding sequence is TGTGCCAGCAGCCCACCGACAGGGACGGGCTATGGCTACACCTTC.

This chain uses TRBV19 with TRBJ1-1; 7 nucleotides line up with TRBD1. Per germline, CDR1 LNHDA and CDR2 SQIVND (reference sequence). There are 11 residues in the CDR3. V shed 7 bases, J shed 6 bases, and the junction held 2 bases outside the gene matches. This CDR3 is CASNRGSEAFF. The CDR3 nucleotides are TGTGCCAGTAACAGGGGATCTGAAGCTTTCTTT.

The V gene is TRBV13, the J gene TRBJ2-1, with 11 bases fitting TRBD2. This CDR3 has 14 residues. Germline CDR1 and CDR2: PRHDT and FYEKMQ (reference sequence). Trimming removed 8 bases from V and 1 base from J; junction bases left unmatched: 1. CDR3 nucleotides: TGTGCCAGCGGGACTAGCGGTTCCTACAATGAGCAGTTCTTC. Its translation: CASGTSGSYNEQFF.

The chain is built from TRBV4-1 and TRBJ2-3; TRBD2 matches 8 bases. CDR1 MGHRA and CDR2 YSYEKL come from the germline V gene. Losses at the gene ends were 0 bases for V and 5 bases for J; bases not matched to a gene: 7. This CDR3 has 16 amino acids. CDR3 sequence: CASSQEIPGGGDTQYF. CDR3 DNA: TGCGCCAGCAGCCAAGAGATTCCGGGGGGGGGAGATACGCAGTATTTT.

The chain is built from TRBV5-6 and TRBJ1-1; possible D gene TRBD1, 5 bases. The germline CDR1 and CDR2 sequences are SGHDT and YYEEEE. V was cut by 1 base and J by 3 bases, with 10 bases left in between. The CDR3 consists of 14 residues. In DNA form, the CDR3 reads TGTGCCAGCAGCTTGCTCGTCAGGGACACTGAAGCTTTCTTT. This codes for CASSLLVRDTEAFF.

The rearrangement joins TRBV18 to TRBJ1-5; tentative D call: TRBD1 (6 bases). CDR3 length equals 13 residues. Germline lookup yields CDR1 KGHSH and CDR2 LQKENI. The V and J ends lost 4 bases and 4 bases respectively, with 8 bases between them. CDR3 DNA: TGTGCCAGCTCACTCGGACAGAATCAGCCCCAGCATTTT. Its translation is CASSLGQNQPQHF.

The chain links TRBV24-1 to TRBJ2-5, with 7 positions matching TRBD1. The germline V gene encodes CDR1 KGHDR and CDR2 SFDVKD. The CDR3 has 15 residues. The J segment lost 5 bases and the V segment lost 3 bases, leaving 8 bases of the junction unmatched. CDR3 sequence (DNA): TGTGCCACCAGTGATACAAAACAGGGGCTGGAGACCCAGTACTTC. Translated: CATSDTKQGLETQYF.

The rearrangement links TRBV24-1 to TRBJ2-5; 9 bases are a match to TRBD2. Germline loops: CDR1 KGHDR, CDR2 SFDVKD. The CDR3 is 15 amino acids. Trimming took 4 bases from V and 0 from J; bases not matched to a gene: 2. The CDR3 is CATSEAGGHQETQYF. The CDR3 DNA reads TGTGCCACCAGTGAAGCGGGGGGACACCAAGAGACCCAGTACTTC.

With respect to this clone: Distinct nucleotide sequences in the sample also encode this CDR3. This sequence joins TRBV4-1 and TRBJ2-5; 11 bases align to TRBD2. Germline V gene sequence: CDR1 MGHRA, CDR2 YSYEKL. CDR3 length: 16 amino acids. The J segment lost 1 base and the V segment lost 4 bases, leaving 5 bases of the junction unmatched. CDR3 DNA: TGCGCCAGCAGCCTTCCTAGCGGGGGGTTCCAAGAGACCCAGTACTTC. It codes for CASSLPSGGFQETQYF.

The chain recombines TRBV7-2 with TRBJ1-2; 9 nucleotides align to TRBD1. Germline V gene lookup returns CDR1 SGHTA and CDR2 FQGNSA. The CDR3 consists of 14 residues. V was pared by 7 bases and J by 6 bases, with 9 bases of the junction left unmatched. Written as DNA, the CDR3 is TGTGCCAGCAAGCCGGGACAGGGTACCGATGGCTACACCTTC. Its translation is CASKPGQGTDGYTF.

V usage is TRBV10-3 and J usage is TRBJ1-2; D gene uncertain. The CDR3 extends over 15 amino acids. Germline CDR1 reads ENHRY; CDR2 reads SYGVKD. Trimming cost V 7 bases and J 6 bases, with 21 bases left between them. The CDR3 sequence: CAITLSTGYGHGYTF. CDR3 nucleotide sequence: TGTGCCATCACTCTTAGTACCGGATATGGGCATGGCTACACCTTC.

The V and J genes are TRBV7-3 and TRBJ1-1; 8 bases are a match to TRBD1. Germline values: CDR1 SGHTA, CDR2 FQGTGA. J gave up 0 bases and V 2 bases, and 2 bases lay outside the gene matches. The CDR3 runs to 15 residues. The CDR3 region is CASSLRGQVNTEAFF. CDR3 coding DNA: TGTGCCAGCAGCTTACGGGGACAGGTGAACACTGAAGCTTTCTTT.

This rearrangement joins TRBV30 to TRBJ1-5; TRBD1 aligns across 7 bases. Germline assignment: CDR1 GTSNPN and CDR2 SVGIG (reference sequence). J lost 3 bases, V lost 3 bases, and 11 bases had no gene match. The CDR3 sequence is 16 residues long. The CDR3 DNA reads as TGTGCCTGGAGACCTCGTGACAGGGAATACAATCAGCCCCAGCATTTT. As protein: CAWRPRDREYNQPQHF.

The chain joins TRBV9 to TRBJ2-5, with 8 bases aligning to TRBD2. Germline V CDR1 and CDR2: SGDLS, YYNGEE. The length of the CDR3 is 17 residues. Losses at the gene ends were 0 bases for V and 2 bases for J; bases not matched to a gene: 9. The CDR3 DNA reads TGTGCCAGCAGCGTAGATTCCGCGGGGGGCGAACAAGAGACCCAGTACTTC. Translation gives CASSVDSAGGEQETQYF.

The chain carries TRBV5-8 and TRBJ2-7; 7 nucleotides line up with TRBD1. J gave up 0 bases and V 0 bases, and 3 bases lay outside the gene matches. This CDR3 contains 15 residues. Germline loops: CDR1 SGHTS, CDR2 YDEGEE. CDR3 nucleotides: TGTGCCAGCAGCTTGGGAGACAGGGCCTCCTACGAGCAGTACTTC. Its translation: CASSLGDRASYEQYF.

The chain joins TRBV6-2 or TRBV6-3 to TRBJ1-2, with D tentatively TRBD1 (5 bases). CDR1 MNHEY and CDR2 SVGEGT come from the germline V gene. The germline V and J ends were trimmed by 2 bases and 8 bases, with 15 bases remaining between them. The CDR3 contains 14 residues. In DNA, the CDR3 is TGTGCCAGCAGTTACGCACAGGCTACCTCGGGCTACACCTTC. Protein sequence: CASSYAQATSGYTF.

The rearrangement uses TRBV13 and TRBJ1-1; D perhaps matches TRBD1 (5 bases). This CDR3 comprises 15 residues. Germline assignment: CDR1 PRHDT and CDR2 FYEKMQ (reference sequence). V lost 5 bases and J 5 bases, leaving 18 bases between the germline ends. CDR3 bases: TGTGCCAGCAGCCCCTTTGGGACTGGGAGGACTGAAGCTTTCTTT. This translates into CASSPFGTGRTEAFF.

The chain links TRBV15 to TRBJ2-2; 14 bases fit TRBD2. The CDR3 runs 21 residues. CDR1 and CDR2 from the germline V gene are LNHNV and YYDKDF (reference sequence). V gave up 1 base and J gave up 3 bases; unmatched junction bases: 13. The DNA of the CDR3 is TGTGCCACCAGCAGAGCACTAGGACTAGCGGGGGGCCGATACTACACCGGGGAGCTGTTTTTT. Its protein product is CATSRALGLAGGRYYTGELFF. The full variable domain, completed using reference TRBV15 and TRBJ2-2, is DAMVIQNPRYQVTQFGKPVTLSCSQTLNHNVMYWYQQKSSQAPKLLFHYYDKDFNNEADTPDNFQSRRPNTSFCFLDIRSPGLGDTAMYLCATSRALGLAGGRYYTGELFFGEGSRLTVL.

This chain uses TRBV2 with TRBJ1-1; 9 nucleotides agree with TRBD1. V trimming: 6 bases; J trimming: 4 bases; junction bases outside the gene matches: 6. Germline lookup yields CDR1 SNHLY and CDR2 FYNNEI. The CDR3 has 14 residues. The CDR3 nucleotides read TGTGCCAGCAGGATTGACAGGGGGATCACTGAAGCTTTCTTT. It translates to CASRIDRGITEAFF.

The genes are TRBV7-8 and TRBJ2-1, with TRBD2 matching 7 bases. The germline V gene has CDR1 SGHVS and CDR2 FQNEAQ. The V and J ends lost 3 bases and 4 bases, in that order; junction bases with no gene match: 12. The CDR3 totals 17 residues. CDR3 sequence: CASSLFDGGEKYNEQFF. The DNA for the CDR3 is TGTGCCAGCAGCTTGTTCGATGGGGGGGAGAAATACAATGAGCAGTTCTTC.

This chain uses TRBV18 with TRBJ1-5; 8 nucleotides match TRBD1. CDR3 size: 14 residues. With V trimmed by 2 bases and J by 7 bases, 4 bases remained unmatched. Germline CDR1 is KGHSH and CDR2 is LQKENI. In DNA, the CDR3 is TGTGCCAGCTCACCAATCGGGACAGGACAGCCCCAGCATTTT. Translation gives CASSPIGTGQPQHF.

This clone has just one count. The chain links TRBV7-2 to TRBJ1-2, with D possibly matching TRBD1 (6 bases). V gave up 1 base and J gave up 3 bases, with 12 bases separating them. The CDR3 is 15 amino acids. Germline CDR1 and CDR2: SGHTA and FQGNSA. Written as DNA, the CDR3 is TGTGCCAGCAGCTTAGATAAGGGGGTCGACTATGGCTACACCTTC. Translation gives CASSLDKGVDYGYTF.

In its sample, this clone was seen once. V and J are TRBV28 and TRBJ1-2; D possibly corresponds to TRBD1 (6 bases). The germline CDR1 and CDR2 sequences are MDHEN and SYDVKM. This CDR3 contains 13 residues. Between the trimmed V and J ends, which lost 1 base and 5 bases, there was a span of 8 bases. The DNA of the CDR3 is TGTGCCAGCAGTTTATTGGGGGCATATGGCTACACCTTC. It yields the protein CASSLLGAYGYTF.

The chain combines TRBV9 with TRBJ1-5; possibly TRBD1 for D (5 bases). Per the germline V gene, CDR1 is SGDLS and CDR2 is YYNGEE. Trimming pared 0 bases from V and 0 bases from J, leaving 7 bases between. The CDR3 length is 15 residues. This chain's CDR3 is CASSVEGLSNQPQHF. CDR3 sequence (DNA): TGTGCCAGCAGCGTAGAGGGACTTAGCAATCAGCCCCAGCATTTT.